Presented here are 14 T cell receptor beta chains from one specimen sequenced in a study of blood T cell repertoires in COVID-19. Generated by immunoSEQ multiplex PCR, the TCRdb table keeps only in-frame clones and is missing some. The table has some 350,000 clones, approximately 88% seen once. The specimen sequenced was peripheral blood. The source is a woman in her 30s with COVID-19, enrolled during active disease.

This clone was counted between two and nine times. The V and J genes are TRBV18 and TRBJ1-2, with 10 bases lining up with TRBD1. The CDR3 runs to 14 residues. Losses at the gene ends were 3 bases for V and 8 bases for J; bases not matched to a gene: 6. Germline loops: CDR1 KGHSH, CDR2 LQKENI. The CDR3 spells CASSPGDRGGGYTF. CDR3 coding DNA: TGTGCCAGCTCACCTGGGGACAGGGGTGGAGGCTACACCTTC.

This sequence joins TRBV18 and TRBJ2-3; the match to TRBD1 covers 8 bases. CDR1 is KGHSH and CDR2 is LQKENI in the germline V gene. The CDR3 runs 15 residues. V trimming: 5 bases; J trimming: 1 base; junction bases outside the gene matches: 5. The CDR3 protein is CASSGQGGGTDTQYF. In DNA form, the CDR3 reads TGTGCCAGCTCAGGACAGGGTGGAGGCACAGATACGCAGTATTTT. The full variable domain, completed using reference TRBV18 and TRBJ2-3, is NAGVMQNPRHLVRRRGQEARLRCSPMKGHSHVYWYRQLPEEGLKFMVYLQKENIIDESGMPKERFSAEFPKEGPSILRIQQVVRGDSAAYFCASSGQGGGTDTQYFGPGTRLTVL.

This clone is a singleton in its sample. The chain is built from TRBV7-9 and TRBJ2-3, with D uncertain. Trimming removed 0 bases from V and 0 bases from J, with 7 bases in between. This CDR3 is built from 15 residues. Germline assignment: CDR1 SEHNR and CDR2 FQNEAQ (reference sequence). CDR3 protein: CASSLALLSTDTQYF. The CDR3 DNA is TGTGCCAGCAGCTTAGCTCTCCTTAGCACAGATACGCAGTATTTT.

This chain connects TRBV5-8 to TRBJ1-5; perhaps TRBD1 as D (5 bases). There are 15 residues in the CDR3. CDR1 SGHTS and CDR2 YDEGEE come from the germline V gene. V gave up 5 bases and J gave up 1 base, with 13 bases separating them. The CDR3 bases are TGTGCCAGCAGTTACGGGACTTCAAGCAATCAGCCCCAGCATTTT. It codes for CASSYGTSSNQPQHF.

The V and J genes are TRBV29-1 and TRBJ1-2; 10 bases match TRBD1. Germline CDR1 SQVTM, CDR2 ANQGSEA. The CDR3 totals 12 residues. J gave up 10 bases and V 4 bases, and 6 bases lay outside the gene matches. The CDR3 nucleotides are TGCAGCGTTGGTGGGACAGGGGAGGACTACACCTTC. Translated: CSVGGTGEDYTF.

V usage is TRBV10-2 and J usage is TRBJ2-7; a possible D gene is TRBD2 (6 bases). The germline V gene has CDR1 WSHSY and CDR2 SAAADI. This CDR3 has 14 amino acids. Trimming removed 4 bases at V and 7 bases at J, with 17 bases between. The CDR3 DNA is TGCGCCAGCAGTGGGGTAGCGGCGGTGTGGGAGCAGTACGTC. The encoded protein is CASSGVAAVWEQYV.

J is TRBJ1-1 and V is TRBV29-1; a weak D match, TRBD1 (6 bases). CDR3 length: 12 residues. Germline V gene lookup returns CDR1 SQVTM and CDR2 ANQGSEA. The ends were cut back, 4 bases at V and 8 bases at J, with 14 bases in the middle. The CDR3 sequence: CSVAQTGLEAFF. CDR3 sequence (DNA): TGCAGCGTTGCCCAAACAGGGCTCGAAGCTTTCTTT. The whole variable domain, filled in from reference TRBV29-1 and TRBJ1-1, reads SAVISQKPSRDICQRGTSLTIQCQVDSQVTMMFWYRQQPGQSLTLIATANQGSEATYESGFVIDKFPISRPNLTFSTLTVSNMSPEDSSIYLCSVAQTGLEAFFGQGTRLTVV.

The V call is TRBV11-2, the J call TRBJ1-3, with no clear D. Per germline, CDR1 SGHAT and CDR2 FQNNGV. The CDR3 consists of 13 residues. Trimming took 0 bases from V and 3 from J, leaving 3 bases between them. As DNA, the CDR3 is TGTGCCAGCAGCTTAGATCTTGGAAACACCATATATTTT. It yields the protein CASSLDLGNTIYF.

The chain joins TRBV27 to TRBJ1-2; weak D call: TRBD1 (5 bases). The CDR3 contains 17 residues. Trimming stripped 0 bases from V and 2 bases from J, with 16 bases between. In germline, CDR1 is MNHEY, CDR2 SMNVEV (reference sequence). CDR3 amino acids: CASSLSMSGVWNYGYTF. The CDR3, as DNA: TGTGCCAGCAGTTTATCGATGTCGGGGGTATGGAACTATGGCTACACCTTC.

The table lists this clone with a few counts. The sample has other DNA sequences that encode this CDR3 too. The chain links TRBV11-2 to TRBJ1-1; D remains unclear. This CDR3 is built from 13 residues. Germline-derived CDR1 and CDR2 are SGHAT and FQNNGV. Deletions cut 1 base from V and 3 bases from J, with 6 bases between. CDR3 coding DNA: TGTGCCAGCAGCTTAGGGGAGGACACTGAAGCTTTCTTT. Residues: CASSLGEDTEAFF.

The DNA for the CDR3 is TGTGCTAGTGGTTTCCGGGACAGGAACACTGAAGCTTTCTTT. It encodes CASGFRDRNTEAFF. The V and J genes are TRBV12-5 and TRBJ1-1; 7 positions agree with TRBD1. This CDR3 has 14 residues. V lost 3 bases to trimming and J lost 1 base; unmatched junction nucleotides: 2. Germline V gene data show CDR1 as LGHNT and CDR2 as FRNRAP.

The J gene is TRBJ1-4, the V gene TRBV5-5, with 10 bases aligning to TRBD1. Germline CDR1 reads SGHKS; CDR2 reads YYEKEE (reference sequence). The CDR3 has 15 amino acids. The junction had 7 bases not matched to a gene; V was cut back by 3 bases and J by 8 bases. The CDR3: CASSWGDRGFEKLFF. The CDR3 DNA sequence: TGTGCCAGCAGCTGGGGGGACAGGGGCTTCGAAAAACTGTTTTTT.

The chain carries TRBV5-1 and TRBJ1-2, with D unclear. The germline V gene has CDR1 SGHRS and CDR2 YFSETQ. The CDR3 extends over 13 amino acids. V dropped 0 bases and J dropped 7 bases, with 10 bases sitting between them. In DNA, the CDR3 is TGCGCCAGCAGCTTGGATTTGGAGGCTGGCTACACCTTC. The encoded protein is CASSLDLEAGYTF.

This chain joins TRBV5-1 and TRBJ2-3; 8 bases line up with TRBD2. With V trimmed by 4 bases and J by 1 base, 2 bases remained unmatched. CDR1 and CDR2 (germline): SGHRS, YFSETQ. This CDR3 has 14 residues. The CDR3 loop is CASSKTSGTDTQYF. The CDR3 DNA reads as TGCGCCAGCAGCAAGACTAGCGGCACAGATACGCAGTATTTT.